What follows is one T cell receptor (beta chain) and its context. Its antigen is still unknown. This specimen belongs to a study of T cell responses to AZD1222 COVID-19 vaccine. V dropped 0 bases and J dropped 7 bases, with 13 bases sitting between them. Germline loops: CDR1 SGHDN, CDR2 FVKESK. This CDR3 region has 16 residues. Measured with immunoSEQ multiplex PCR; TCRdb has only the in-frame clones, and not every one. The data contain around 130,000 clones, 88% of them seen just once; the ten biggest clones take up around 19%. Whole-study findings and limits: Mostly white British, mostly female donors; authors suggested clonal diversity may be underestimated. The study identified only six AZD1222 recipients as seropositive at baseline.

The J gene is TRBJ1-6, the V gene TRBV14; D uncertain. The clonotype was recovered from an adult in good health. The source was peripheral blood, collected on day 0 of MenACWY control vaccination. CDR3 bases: TGTGCCAGCAGCCAAGATCCCGGATCCTTAAATTCACCCCTCCACTTT. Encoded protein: CASSQDPGSLNSPLHF.